The 31 T cell receptor beta chains below were found in one sample sequenced in a study of blood T cell repertoires in COVID-19. Measured with immunoSEQ multiplex PCR; TCRdb has only the in-frame clones, and not every one. Of 200,000 to 300,000 clones in the sample, 86% were seen once. The material sequenced was peripheral blood. The receptors were gathered from a woman aged 55-69 years who had recovered from COVID-19.

This chain uses TRBV19 with TRBJ1-5; 8 bases are a match to TRBD1. The CDR3 runs 17 residues. Germline V gene lookup returns CDR1 LNHDA and CDR2 SQIVND (reference sequence). Trimming took 3 bases from V and 4 from J; bases not matched to a gene: 11. This chain's CDR3 is CASSIPRQGFNNQPQHF. The DNA for the CDR3 is TGTGCCAGTAGTATCCCGAGACAGGGGTTTAATAATCAGCCCCAGCATTTT.

J is TRBJ2-3 and V is TRBV20-1, with unresolved D. This CDR3 contains 11 residues. The germline CDR1 and CDR2 sequences are DFQATT and SNEGSKA (reference sequence). The germline V and J ends were trimmed by 3 bases and 6 bases, with 7 bases remaining between them. The CDR3 coding sequence is TGCAGTGCTAGGCGCGGTGATACGCAGTATTTT. The encoded protein is CSARRGDTQYF.

The J gene is TRBJ1-2, the V gene TRBV2; D possibly corresponds to TRBD1 (6 bases). The V end was cut by 4 bases, the J end by 2 bases, with 8 bases between. The CDR3 is 13 residues long. The germline gives CDR1 SNHLY, CDR2 FYNNEI. CDR3 nucleotides: TGTGCCAGCAGTGTCAGGGGAAACTATGGCTACACCTTC. Translation gives CASSVRGNYGYTF.

The chain combines TRBV28 with TRBJ1-4; unclear D gene. The germline V and J ends were trimmed by 8 bases and 5 bases, with 9 bases remaining between them. Germline values: CDR1 MDHEN, CDR2 SYDVKM. The CDR3 runs to 12 residues. CDR3 coding DNA: TGTGCCAGCGGGCGGGGAAATGAAAAACTGTTTTTT. Amino acids: CASGRGNEKLFF.

V is TRBV21-1 and J is TRBJ2-5; TRBD2, the table's D call, lacks a check against the DNA. TRBV21-1 is described as a pseudogene. This CDR3 has 17 residues. The CDR3 loop reads CASSKASSGELQETQYF. The CDR3 nucleotides are TGTGCCAGCAGCAAAGCGTCTAGCGGGGAGCTACAAGAGACCCAGTACTTC.

Regarding this clone: Germline is not matched at one junction end, which may reflect a read error. This chain links TRBV11-2 with TRBJ1-2; D possibly corresponds to TRBD1 (5 bases). The CDR3 contains 11 residues. CDR1 is SGHAT and CDR2 is FQNNGV in the germline V gene. In DNA form, the CDR3 reads TGTGCCAGCAGCTTAATGGGGCAGGCGGTCTTC. The encoded protein is CASSLMGQAVF.

The chain employs TRBV6-6 and TRBJ1-2, with TRBD1 matching over 7 bases. Germline CDR1 MNHNY, CDR2 SVGAGI (reference sequence). This CDR3 contains 13 residues. The V and J ends lost 6 bases and 8 bases, in that order; junction bases with no gene match: 9. The CDR3 region has the DNA TGTGCCAGCAGCACACAGGGGAGTCGCGGCTACACCTTC. This codes for CASSTQGSRGYTF.

The rearrangement joins TRBV3-1 (or the pseudogene TRBV3-2) to TRBJ2-1; TRBD2 matches at 7 bases. Germline CDR1 is LGHDT and CDR2 is YNNKEL (reference sequence). This CDR3 comprises 16 residues. The trim removed 1 base at V and 3 bases at J, leaving 6 bases unmatched. The CDR3 nucleotides read TGTGCCAGCAGCCAAGCGGGAGCGGGGAACTACAATGAGCAGTTCTTC. Protein sequence: CASSQAGAGNYNEQFF.

The V gene is TRBV12-3 or TRBV12-4, the J gene TRBJ1-1, with D unclear. Trimming took 9 bases from V and 4 from J, leaving 12 bases between them. CDR3 length: 12 amino acids. CDR3 bases: TGTGCCAGTCAGGCAGGAATCACTGAAGCTTTCTTT. Residues: CASQAGITEAFF.

J is TRBJ1-2 and V is TRBV19; the match to TRBD1 covers 8 bases. The CDR3 extends over 14 amino acids. Trimming removed 5 bases from V and 0 bases from J; junction bases left unmatched: 2. Looked up from germline, CDR1 is LNHDA and CDR2 is SQIVND (reference sequence). DNA for the CDR3: TGTGCCAGTAGTGGGACAGGCGCTAACTATGGCTACACCTTC. Translating gives CASSGTGANYGYTF.

The chain has TRBV27 and TRBJ1-4; the match to TRBD1 covers 8 bases. Germline V gives CDR1 MNHEY, CDR2 SMNVEV (reference sequence). V was pared by 6 bases and J by 7 bases, with 7 bases of the junction left unmatched. The CDR3 sequence is 14 residues long. The CDR3 protein is CASRWSGGGEKLFF. The CDR3, as DNA: TGTGCCAGCAGGTGGTCAGGGGGCGGTGAAAAACTGTTTTTT.

The chain joins TRBV6-5 to TRBJ1-6; tentatively, D is TRBD1 (6 bases). V was clipped by 6 bases and J by 7 bases, with 13 bases between them. Germline V lookup: CDR1 MNHEY, CDR2 SVGAGI. The CDR3 consists of 14 residues. CDR3 coding DNA: TGTGCCAGCAGGGTCGGACAGTTAAATTCACCCCTCCACTTT. Protein product: CASRVGQLNSPLHF.

V and J are TRBV10-3 and TRBJ2-2, with TRBD1 identical over 8 bases. The J segment lost 5 bases and the V segment lost 7 bases, leaving 9 bases of the junction unmatched. The CDR3 spans 15 residues. Per germline, CDR1 ENHRY and CDR2 SYGVKD. The CDR3 nucleotides are TGTGCCATCATGTCAGACAGGGGTAGTACCGGGGAGCTGTTTTTT. Protein: CAIMSDRGSTGELFF.

This clone was seen more than once but under ten times. The CDR3 is CASSLRDSPSSGNTIYF. CDR3 DNA sequence: TGTGCCAGCAGCCTCCGGGACAGCCCCTCCTCTGGAAACACCATATATTTT. The rearrangement uses TRBV4-2 and TRBJ1-3; 7 bases agree with TRBD1. The CDR3 is 17 residues long. Germline CDR1 and CDR2: LGHNA and YNFKEQ. V lost 4 bases and J lost 0; bases outside the gene matches: 9.

The table lists this clone with a few counts. The chain uses TRBV24-1 and TRBJ2-2; 12 bases line up with TRBD1. The ends lost 3 bases at V and 5 bases at J; junction bases unmatched: 3. This CDR3 contains 16 residues. Per the germline V gene, CDR1 is KGHDR and CDR2 is SFDVKD. CDR3 region: CATSDRDRGRTGELFF. For the CDR3, the DNA is TGTGCCACCAGTGATCGGGACAGGGGGCGGACCGGGGAGCTGTTTTTT.

The chain has TRBV24-1 and TRBJ2-1, with D possibly TRBD2 on 7 matching bases. This CDR3 comprises 16 residues. V was pared by 3 bases and J by 6 bases, with 17 bases between. Germline CDR1 KGHDR, CDR2 SFDVKD. CDR3 in amino acids: CATSDPAGALANEQFF. The DNA for the CDR3 is TGTGCCACCAGTGATCCCGCGGGGGCGCTGGCCAATGAGCAGTTCTTC.

This chain uses TRBV9 with TRBJ2-7; D gene unclear. Germline-derived CDR1 and CDR2 are SGDLS and YYNGEE. There are 13 residues in the CDR3. V lost 5 bases and J 3 bases, leaving 12 bases between the germline ends. CDR3 sequence (DNA): TGTGCCAGCAGTCCCATGGGCAACTACGAGCAGTACTTC. Translating it yields CASSPMGNYEQYF. The full variable domain, completed using reference TRBV9 and TRBJ2-7, is DSGVTQTPKHLITATGQRVTLRCSPRSGDLSVYWYQQSLDQGLQFLIQYYNGEERAKGNILERFSAQQFPDLHSELNLSSLELGDSALYFCASSPMGNYEQYFGPGTRLTVT.

The V and J genes are TRBV28 and TRBJ1-5; 7 positions agree with TRBD1. Germline CDR1 reads MDHEN; CDR2 reads SYDVKM. V shed 6 bases, J shed 3 bases, and the junction held 2 bases outside the gene matches. The CDR3 has 13 amino acids. The CDR3 region is CASRGQNNQPQHF. The CDR3 region has the DNA TGTGCCAGCAGGGGACAGAACAATCAGCCCCAGCATTTT.

The gene calls are TRBV27 and TRBJ1-3, with D possibly matching TRBD1 (6 bases). Per the germline V gene, CDR1 is MNHEY and CDR2 is SMNVEV (reference sequence). V was cut by 6 bases and J by 3 bases, with 12 bases left in between. This CDR3 comprises 14 residues. CDR3 nucleotides: TGTGCCAGCAGCAGGGGCTCCCTTGGAAACACCATATATTTT. Translating gives CASSRGSLGNTIYF.

The rearrangement joins TRBV2 to TRBJ2-4; tentative D call: TRBD1 (5 bases). V shed 3 bases and J shed 0 bases, with 12 bases lying between them. Germline assignment: CDR1 SNHLY and CDR2 FYNNEI. The CDR3 runs to 16 residues. In nucleotides, the CDR3 is TGTGCCAGCAGTGACGTAGGGGAAGGAGCCAAAAACATTCAGTACTTC. Amino acids: CASSDVGEGAKNIQYF.

CDR3: CASSPPGLLEAFF. The CDR3 DNA sequence: TGTGCCAGCAGTCCCCCAGGTTTGCTTGAAGCTTTCTTT. The rearrangement joins TRBV6-6 to TRBJ1-1; D gene uncertain. The CDR3 extends over 13 amino acids. The ends were cut back, 5 bases at V and 7 bases at J, with 14 bases in the middle. Germline assignment: CDR1 MNHNY and CDR2 SVGAGI (reference sequence).

The chain couples TRBV11-2 to TRBJ2-1, with D tentatively TRBD1 (6 bases). CDR1 and CDR2 from the germline V gene are SGHAT and FQNNGV. V was trimmed by 2 bases and J by 5 bases, leaving 16 bases between them. CDR3 length: 16 amino acids. CDR3 sequence reads: CASSLTRLGTNNEQFF. The CDR3 DNA follows: TGTGCCAGCAGCTTAACCAGGCTTGGGACAAACAATGAGCAGTTCTTC.

V gene TRBV9 combines with J gene TRBJ2-5, with a weak D call TRBD1 (6 bases). Per germline, CDR1 SGDLS and CDR2 YYNGEE. The germline V and J ends were trimmed by 4 bases and 1 base, with 11 bases remaining between them. The CDR3 consists of 14 residues. The CDR3 bases are TGTGCCAGCAGCCCCCGGACAGTCCAAGAGACCCAGTACTTC. Translated: CASSPRTVQETQYF.

This clone has more than one count but fewer than ten. Here the CDR3 reads CASSYLWNTEAFF. DNA for the CDR3: TGTGCCAGCAGCTACTTGTGGAACACTGAAGCTTTCTTT. The rearrangement joins TRBV5-8 to TRBJ1-1, with no clear D. The V gene lost 3 bases and the J gene lost 1 base, with 7 bases spanning the gap. This CDR3 has 13 residues. CDR1 SGHTS and CDR2 YDEGEE come from the germline V gene.

The genes are TRBV5-4 and TRBJ2-7; 9 nucleotides align to TRBD1. This CDR3 contains 15 residues. Per germline, CDR1 SGHNT and CDR2 YYREEE (reference sequence). J lost 5 bases, V lost 4 bases, and 10 bases had no gene match. The CDR3 coding sequence is TGTGCCAGCAGCAGGACAAGGACAGGGGTGGACGAGCAGTACTTC. The encoded protein is CASSRTRTGVDEQYF.

The V call is TRBV3-1 (or the pseudogene TRBV3-2), the J call TRBJ1-1; TRBD1 is a possible D gene (5 bases). Per germline, CDR1 LGHDT and CDR2 YNNKEL (reference sequence). The CDR3 contains 12 residues. Trimming cost V 4 bases and J 6 bases, with 9 bases left between them. CDR3: CASSLMTAEAFF. The CDR3 DNA reads TGTGCCAGCAGCCTTATGACAGCTGAAGCTTTCTTT.

The V gene is TRBV7-9, the J gene TRBJ1-2; D possibly corresponds to TRBD1 (6 bases). This CDR3 has 14 amino acids. V was shortened by 4 bases and J by 9 bases, with 18 bases between the two germline ends. CDR1 SEHNR and CDR2 FQNEAQ come from the germline V gene (reference sequence). As DNA, the CDR3 is TGTGCCAGCAGCTCTACCCAGGGGTTCGGGAGCTACACCTTC. It yields the protein CASSSTQGFGSYTF.

The gene calls are TRBV23-1 and TRBJ1-3, with TRBD1 matching over 10 bases. TRBV23-1 is treated as an ORF (open reading frame) with a function not yet certain. The CDR3 is 17 residues long. Trimming at V came to 4 bases and at J to 8 bases, leaving 14 bases not matched to a gene. Here the CDR3 DNA reads TGCGCCAGCAGTCCAAACCGACAGGGGGCAGGGGGAGACACCATATATTTT. This codes for CASSPNRQGAGGDTIYF.

This sequence joins TRBV25-1 and TRBJ2-1; the D is unclear. Trimming took off 3 bases at V and 2 bases at J, with 11 bases between the two ends. The CDR3 loop spans 15 amino acids. CDR1 MGHDK and CDR2 SYGVNS come from the germline V gene. CDR3 in amino acids: CASSEFSGAYNEQFF. CDR3 coding DNA: TGTGCCAGCAGTGAGTTTTCCGGAGCCTACAATGAGCAGTTCTTC.

J is TRBJ1-1 and V is TRBV12-5; possible D gene TRBD1, 6 bases. This CDR3 comprises 17 residues. Trimming removed 3 bases from V and 0 bases from J, with 17 bases in between. The V gene's germline CDR1 is LGHNT and CDR2 FRNRAP. The CDR3 bases are TGTGCTAGTGGTTTTTCCCGGGGGGGCATTGTGAACACTGAAGCTTTCTTT. This translates into CASGFSRGGIVNTEAFF.

To note about this clone: Within the sample, other DNA sequences also encode this same CDR3. The chain couples TRBV9 to TRBJ2-2, with 7 bases aligning to TRBD1. From germline, CDR1 is SGDLS and CDR2 YYNGEE. Trimming at V came to 2 bases and at J to 2 bases, leaving 6 bases not matched to a gene. CDR3 length: 16 residues. CDR3 sequence reads: CASSVAGTANTGELFF. The DNA for the CDR3 is TGTGCCAGCAGCGTCGCCGGGACAGCAAACACCGGGGAGCTGTTTTTT.